A single sample is the source of the 11 T cell receptor beta chains below, sequenced in a study of T cell repertoires in cytomegalovirus infection. TCRdb analysed the reads with MiXCR anew, one entry per CDR3 protein. Among some 450,000 distinct CDR3 sequences listed, roughly a third were seen once. Sequenced sample: PBMCs. The source is a human donor in good health (CMV status not recorded). Some clones in this sample may be carry-over from other donors' samples.

A note on this clonotype: Being one base from a much bigger clone, this may be a read error. The V and J genes are TRBV7-2 and TRBJ1-5; no clear D. CDR3 length: 13 residues. The germline V gene encodes CDR1 SGHTA and CDR2 FQGNSA. The CDR3 nucleotides are TGTGCCAGCACCCCCCGTAGGGATCATCCCCAGCATTTT. Translating gives CASTPRRDHPQHF.

This clonotype was picked up a small number of times. The chain is built from TRBV20-1 and TRBJ1-3; D gene ambiguous. CDR3 length: 15 amino acids. The germline CDR1 and CDR2 sequences are DFQATT and SNEGSKA (reference sequence). V was shortened by 0 bases and J by 0 bases, with 9 bases between the two germline ends. The CDR3 reads CSARDGGDSGNTIYF. CDR3 nucleotide sequence: TGCAGTGCTAGAGATGGAGGAGACTCTGGAAACACCATATATTTT.

This sequence joins TRBV2 and TRBJ2-1; TRBD2 agrees at 9 bases. V lost 6 bases, J lost 3 bases, and 6 bases stayed unmatched. The CDR3 is made up of 15 amino acids. Per the germline V gene, CDR1 is SNHLY and CDR2 is FYNNEI. CDR3 in amino acids: CASRTRLADYNEQFF. The CDR3 DNA reads as TGTGCCAGCAGGACGAGACTAGCGGACTACAATGAGCAGTTCTTC.

The rearrangement links TRBV19 to TRBJ1-5; possible D gene TRBD1, 6 bases. Germline CDR1 and CDR2: LNHDA and SQIVND (reference sequence). This CDR3 has 15 amino acids. V lost 1 base to trimming and J lost 4 bases, with 11 bases between them. The CDR3 protein is CASSIVGGPNQPQHF. The CDR3 DNA sequence: TGTGCCAGTAGTATAGTCGGGGGGCCAAATCAGCCCCAGCATTTT.

The J gene is TRBJ2-1, the V gene TRBV5-1; D is possibly TRBD2 (5 bases). Per the germline V gene, CDR1 is SGHRS and CDR2 is YFSETQ. This CDR3 is built from 15 residues. The ends were cut back, 3 bases at V and 5 bases at J, with 15 bases in the middle. CDR3 sequence: CASSSLGSSHNEQFF. As DNA, the CDR3 is TGCGCCAGCAGCTCACTAGGAAGTAGCCACAATGAGCAGTTCTTC. Complete variable domain (other parts from reference TRBV5-1 and TRBJ2-1): KAGVTQTPRYLIKTRGQQVTLSCSPISGHRSVSWYQQTPGQGLQFLFEYFSETQRNKGNFPGRFSGRQFSNSRSEMNVSTLELGDSALYLCASSSLGSSHNEQFFGPGTRLTVL.

The V and J genes are TRBV5-1 and TRBJ2-3; 9 nucleotides align to TRBD2. After removal of 4 bases from V and 0 bases from J, the junction contained 9 bases not matched to a gene. The CDR3 is 17 amino acids. From germline, CDR1 is SGHRS and CDR2 YFSETQ. CDR3 residues: CASSLLSGGTSTDTQYF. The CDR3 nucleotides read TGCGCCAGCAGCCTACTAAGCGGGGGGACTAGCACAGATACGCAGTATTTT.

The CDR3 spells CALSERSGGWETQYF. In nucleotides, the CDR3 is TGTGCCCTCAGTGAACGCAGCGGGGGTTGGGAGACCCAGTACTTC. The chain joins TRBV6-1 to TRBJ2-5; 8 positions agree with TRBD2. The CDR3 covers 15 residues. V shed 11 bases and J 5 bases; nucleotides not matched to a gene: 16. CDR1 is MNHNS, CDR2 SASEGT, per germline.

The sample holds a few counts of this clonotype. The genes are TRBV3-1 and TRBJ2-3; the D is unclear. V gave up 3 bases and J gave up 6 bases, with 10 bases separating them. CDR1 is LGHDT and CDR2 is YNNKEL in the germline V gene (reference sequence). This CDR3 has 13 amino acids. CDR3 nucleotides: TGTGCCAGCAGCCATCAGCACGGCGATACGCAGTATTTT. Translating it yields CASSHQHGDTQYF.

This clonotype has just a few counts. CDR3: CASVRGGAGYGYTF. In DNA form, the CDR3 reads TGTGCCAGCGTACGAGGGGGCGCGGGCTATGGCTACACCTTC. This rearrangement joins TRBV12-3 or TRBV12-4 to TRBJ1-2; 7 positions agree with TRBD1. V shed 8 bases and J 4 bases; nucleotides not matched to a gene: 10. The CDR3 covers 14 residues.

This clonotype has just a few counts. This chain links TRBV6-1 with TRBJ1-1, with 10 positions matching TRBD1. Germline V gene sequence: CDR1 MNHNS, CDR2 SASEGT. V was clipped by 2 bases and J by 4 bases; unmatched bases: 10. CDR3 length: 17 amino acids. The CDR3 DNA reads as TGTGCCAGCAGTGAACAGGGACAGGGGCCGATTGTCACTGAAGCTTTCTTT. It translates to CASSEQGQGPIVTEAFF.

The chain joins TRBV5-4 to TRBJ2-3, with 11 bases fitting TRBD1. CDR3 length: 16 residues. Germline V gives CDR1 SGHNT, CDR2 YYREEE (reference sequence). V lost 4 bases and J lost 4; bases outside the gene matches: 8. In DNA form, the CDR3 reads TGTGCCAGCAGCGTCGGACAGGGGGCCCCCGCAGATACGCAGTATTTT. It translates to CASSVGQGAPADTQYF.